The subject of this entry is one T cell receptor beta chain. Its antigen is not identified. This record comes from a study of CD8+CD57+ T cells in acquired aplastic anemia. Overall study: Each DNA sample taken from sorted CD4+ and CD8+ cells came to 3 to 3.5 ug on average.

Study conclusions and caveats: Between patients and controls, about 31 CD8+ CDR3 sequences were found in common. Any difference that existed in CD8+ Simpson's diversity between patients and controls was not significant.

The V gene's germline CDR1 is LNHNV and CDR2 YYDKDF (reference sequence). There are 16 residues in the CDR3. V dropped 1 base and J dropped 1 base, with 11 bases sitting between them. Genomic DNA, serving as template, underwent TCR beta VDJ and CDR3 profiling. A single record per CDR3 protein comes from TCRdb applying MiXCR to the reads. Here the sample spans more than 150,000 distinct CDR3 sequences, over 60% being singletons. Sample: sorted CD4+, CD8+, or CD8+CD57+ T cells (not recorded which) from PBMCs. The sequence was obtained from a human donor with severe aplastic anemia or a healthy control (not recorded which). V is TRBV15 and J is TRBJ1-3; tentative D call: TRBD1 (5 bases). The CDR3 loop reads CATSRGGVLSGNTIYF. The CDR3 DNA reads as TGTGCCACCAGCAGAGGGGGGGTCTTATCTGGAAACACCATATATTTT.